This TCR beta chain is drawn from a study of blood T cells in healthy people across ages. A second PCR, run for about 7 to 11 cycles, used a sample-barcoded 5' primer plus a J-beta primer mix. Each of the cDNA molecules was tagged by a template-switch adaptor with 12 random nucleotides. Via MiXCR, TCRdb re-called the 5' RACE reads, giving one row per CDR3 protein. The sample has about 290,000 distinct CDR3 sequences; around 27% are singletons. Peripheral blood, roughly 9.3 milliliters per donor, was collected. About this clonotype: The antigen is undetermined.

Whole-study findings and limits: Unsorted PBMCs prevented conclusive naive versus antigen-experienced comparison. Among T cells, TCR beta diversity per million cells dropped roughly linearly as age rose.

Germline V gene lookup returns CDR1 LGHNA and CDR2 YSLEER. The CDR3 has 13 residues. V lost 1 base and J 3 bases, leaving 7 bases between the germline ends. The sample taken for sequencing was blood. V gene TRBV4-3 combines with J gene TRBJ2-7; D unresolved. The TCR comes from a woman aged 65 to 85 in good health. The CDR3 is CASSQAPGYEQYF. DNA of the CDR3: TGCGCCAGCAGCCAAGCGCCAGGCTACGAGCAGTACTTC.